The 10 T cell receptor beta chains given below trace back to one sample, sequenced in a study of cytomegalovirus exposure and HLA in healthy donors. The PCR used 60 Vbeta and 13 Jbeta primers. Repertoires were generated with immunoSEQ multiplex PCR, while TCRdb's copy carries only in-frame clones and drops some. The data show about 120,000 clones, and the top ten clones hold more than 3%. Sequencing was done on a sample of PBMCs. These receptors originate from a man between 18 and 35 years old in good health and CMV-seronegative.

The rearrangement joins TRBV9 to TRBJ2-1; no reliable D call. CDR3 size: 14 residues. The germline V gene encodes CDR1 SGDLS and CDR2 YYNGEE. Deletions cut 0 bases from V and 8 bases from J, with 12 bases between. The CDR3 protein is CASSVDANRDEQFF. The CDR3 region has the DNA TGTGCCAGCAGCGTAGACGCAAATCGGGATGAGCAGTTCTTC.

The rearrangement uses TRBV7-2 and TRBJ1-3, with D unresolved. The CDR3 runs to 15 residues. V was cut by 6 bases and J by 0 bases, with 12 bases left in between. CDR1 is SGHTA, CDR2 FQGNSA, per germline. Here the CDR3 DNA reads TGTGCCAGCAGGTTATTAGATTTCTCTGGAAACACCATATATTTT. This sequence encodes CASRLLDFSGNTIYF.

The chain uses TRBV21-1 and TRBJ1-2; the table's D call, TRBD1, has no DNA check behind it. TRBV21-1 is classified as a pseudogene. This CDR3 has 11 amino acids. CDR3 sequence reads: CATLDRDGYTF. The CDR3 region has the DNA TGTGCCACTCTTGACAGGGACGGCTACACCTTC.

V and J are TRBV10-1 and TRBJ2-7, with 8 bases matching TRBD2. The CDR3 is made up of 15 amino acids. Germline CDR1 WNHNN, CDR2 SYGVQD (reference sequence). With V trimmed by 3 bases and J by 4 bases, 8 bases remained unmatched. For the CDR3, the DNA is TGCGCCAGCAGTGACTCCCGGACTAGCACTTACGAGCAGTACTTC. It codes for CASSDSRTSTYEQYF.

This chain joins TRBV19 and TRBJ1-2; 8 bases line up with TRBD1. The trim removed 8 bases at V and 3 bases at J, leaving 5 bases unmatched. CDR1 is LNHDA and CDR2 is SQIVND in the germline V gene (reference sequence). This CDR3 comprises 13 residues. The CDR3 coding sequence is TGTGCCAGTTCCGACAGGGGATACTATGGCTACACCTTC. Translated: CASSDRGYYGYTF.

The chain employs TRBV6-4 and TRBJ2-2; 10 nucleotides agree with TRBD2. CDR3 length: 14 residues. V was pared by 5 bases and J by 4 bases, with 1 base of the junction left unmatched. Looked up from germline, CDR1 is MRHNA and CDR2 is SNTAGT. CDR3 in DNA: TGTGCCAGCAGTAGCGGGGGGGCCACCGGGGAGCTGTTTTTT. Encoded protein: CASSSGGATGELFF.

CDR3 sequence: CASSLAPAGEGETQYF. The CDR3 DNA sequence: TGCGCCAGCAGCTTGGCCCCCGCGGGAGAGGGAGAGACCCAGTACTTC. The chain couples TRBV5-1 to TRBJ2-5, with 7 bases aligning to TRBD2. Germline CDR1 reads SGHRS; CDR2 reads YFSETQ. V shed 0 bases, J shed 4 bases, and the junction held 9 bases outside the gene matches. CDR3 length equals 16 residues.

V and J are TRBV6-5 and TRBJ2-7, with 12 nucleotides matching TRBD2. Germline-derived CDR1 and CDR2 are MNHEY and SVGAGI. With V trimmed by 2 bases and J by 4 bases, 0 bases remained unmatched. This CDR3 contains 14 residues. The CDR3 region has the DNA TGTGCCAGCAGTTACGGACTAGCGGGGTACGAGCAGTACTTC. Protein: CASSYGLAGYEQYF.

The CDR3 region is CASSPVGGQGVSEQYF. Here the CDR3 DNA reads TGTGCCAGCAGCCCGGTAGGCGGACAGGGAGTCTCCGAGCAGTACTTC. The genes are TRBV7-3 and TRBJ2-7; 8 nucleotides line up with TRBD1. The CDR3 contains 16 residues. CDR1 is SGHTA and CDR2 is FQGTGA in the germline V gene. J gave up 6 bases and V 5 bases, and 15 bases lay outside the gene matches.

The rearrangement uses TRBV28 and TRBJ1-5; D is possibly TRBD1 (5 bases). CDR1 is MDHEN and CDR2 is SYDVKM in the germline V gene. Trimming took 10 bases from V and 0 from J, leaving 16 bases between them. This CDR3 comprises 15 residues. The CDR3 bases are TGTGCCACATCTAAAGGGGTCTATAGCAATCAGCCCCAGCATTTT. It codes for CATSKGVYSNQPQHF.